This T cell receptor beta chain originates from a study of blood T cell repertoires in COVID-19. All enrollees were about 18 to 89 years old and from approximately 25 US areas. Looked up from germline, CDR1 is MGHRA and CDR2 is YSYEKL. This CDR3 has 14 amino acids. V shed 2 bases, J shed 8 bases, and the junction held 6 bases outside the gene matches. This clone was picked up one time. Authors' methods: Amplification from reference gene primers served as the basis for estimated nucleated cell counts. Profiled with immunoSEQ multiplex PCR; TCRdb holds only in-frame clones, not every one. V and J calls and clone size are as listed in that table; D and trimming were resolved from the DNA. The sample consists of 490,000 or so clones, 88% of them appearing once.

The sequence was obtained from a woman in her sixties who had recovered from COVID-19. The chain couples TRBV4-1 to TRBJ2-4; 7 bases agree with TRBD2. The sequencing input was PBMCs or T cells enriched from blood (not recorded which). CDR3 in DNA: TGCGCCAGCAGCCAAATCGGACTAGTGGACATTCAGTACTTC. The encoded protein is CASSQIGLVDIQYF.